This TCR beta chain was recovered during a study of early T cells in non-severe SARS-CoV-2 infection. The TCR library protocol was used to attach unique molecular identifiers. These identifiers were attached to individual cDNA molecules. TCRdb fed the 5' RACE reads into MiXCR, producing one record per CDR3 protein. The sample contains approximately 28,000 distinct CDR3 sequences, 4.5% to 5.5% of which appear only once. Germline V gives CDR1 DFQATT, CDR2 SNEGSKA (reference sequence). CDR3 length: 15 residues. Deletions cut 1 base from V and 0 bases from J, with 13 bases between. This clonotype has ten or more counts.

The chain uses TRBV20-1 and TRBJ2-7, with D unclear. This sequence originates from an adult who was a healthcare worker with PCR-confirmed SARS-CoV-2 infection or an uninfected control (not recorded which). The specimen was whole blood. The CDR3 spells CSARVIRKSSYEQYF. The CDR3 DNA sequence: TGCAGTGCTAGAGTAATACGTAAGAGCTCCTACGAGCAGTACTTC.